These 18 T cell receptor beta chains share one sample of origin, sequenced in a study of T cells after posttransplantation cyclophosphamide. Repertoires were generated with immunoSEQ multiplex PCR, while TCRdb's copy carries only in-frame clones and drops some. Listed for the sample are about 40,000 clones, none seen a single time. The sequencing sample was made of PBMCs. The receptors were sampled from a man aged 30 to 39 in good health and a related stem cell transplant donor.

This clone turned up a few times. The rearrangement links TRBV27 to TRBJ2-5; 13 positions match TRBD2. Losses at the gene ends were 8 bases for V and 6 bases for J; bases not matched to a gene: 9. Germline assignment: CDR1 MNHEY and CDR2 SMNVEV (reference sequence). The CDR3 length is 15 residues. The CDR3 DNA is TGTGCCAGCCGGCCTACTAGCGGGGGGGAAAAGACCCAGTACTTC. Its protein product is CASRPTSGGEKTQYF.

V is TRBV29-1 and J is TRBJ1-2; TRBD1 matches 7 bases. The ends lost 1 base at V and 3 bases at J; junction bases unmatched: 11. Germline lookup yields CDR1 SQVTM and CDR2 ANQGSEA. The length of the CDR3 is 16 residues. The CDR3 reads CSVEVSRGPKHYGYTF. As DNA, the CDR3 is TGCAGCGTTGAAGTGTCGAGGGGGCCAAAGCACTATGGCTACACCTTC. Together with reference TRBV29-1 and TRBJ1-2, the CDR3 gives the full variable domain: SAVISQKPSRDICQRGTSLTIQCQVDSQVTMMFWYRQQPGQSLTLIATANQGSEATYESGFVIDKFPISRPNLTFSTLTVSNMSPEDSSIYLCSVEVSRGPKHYGYTFGSGTRLTVV.

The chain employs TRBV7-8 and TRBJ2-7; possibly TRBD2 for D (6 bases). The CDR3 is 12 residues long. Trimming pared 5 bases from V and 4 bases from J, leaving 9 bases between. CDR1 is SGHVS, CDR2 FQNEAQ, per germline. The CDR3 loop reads CASSPSEYEQYF. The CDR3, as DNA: TGTGCCAGCAGCCCTAGCGAATACGAGCAGTACTTC.

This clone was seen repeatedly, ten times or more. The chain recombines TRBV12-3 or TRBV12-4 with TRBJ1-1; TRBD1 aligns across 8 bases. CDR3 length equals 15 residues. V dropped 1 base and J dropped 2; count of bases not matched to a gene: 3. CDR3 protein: CASSLGTGYNTEAFF. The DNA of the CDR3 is TGTGCCAGCAGTTTAGGGACAGGGTATAACACTGAAGCTTTCTTT.

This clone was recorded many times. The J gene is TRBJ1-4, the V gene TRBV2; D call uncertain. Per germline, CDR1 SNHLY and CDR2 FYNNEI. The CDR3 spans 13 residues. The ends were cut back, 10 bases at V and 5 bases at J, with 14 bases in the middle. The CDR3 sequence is CATQAGRNEKLFF. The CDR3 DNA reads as TGTGCCACTCAAGCAGGCAGAAATGAAAAACTGTTTTTT.

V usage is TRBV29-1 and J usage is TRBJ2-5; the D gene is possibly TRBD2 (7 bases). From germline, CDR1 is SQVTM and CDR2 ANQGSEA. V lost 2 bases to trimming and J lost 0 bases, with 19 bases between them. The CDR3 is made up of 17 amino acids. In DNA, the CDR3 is TGCAGCGTTGAATTGTTTAGGGCGGGGGCGTACCAAGAGACCCAGTACTTC. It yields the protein CSVELFRAGAYQETQYF.

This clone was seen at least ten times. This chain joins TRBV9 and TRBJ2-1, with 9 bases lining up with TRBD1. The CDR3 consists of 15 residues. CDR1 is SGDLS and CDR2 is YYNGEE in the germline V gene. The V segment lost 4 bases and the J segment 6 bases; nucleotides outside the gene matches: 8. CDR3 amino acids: CASSRGGQGFNEQFF. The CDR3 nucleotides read TGTGCCAGCAGCCGTGGGGGACAGGGCTTCAATGAGCAGTTCTTC. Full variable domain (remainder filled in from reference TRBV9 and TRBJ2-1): DSGVTQTPKHLITATGQRVTLRCSPRSGDLSVYWYQQSLDQGLQFLIQYYNGEERAKGNILERFSAQQFPDLHSELNLSSLELGDSALYFCASSRGGQGFNEQFFGPGTRLTVL.

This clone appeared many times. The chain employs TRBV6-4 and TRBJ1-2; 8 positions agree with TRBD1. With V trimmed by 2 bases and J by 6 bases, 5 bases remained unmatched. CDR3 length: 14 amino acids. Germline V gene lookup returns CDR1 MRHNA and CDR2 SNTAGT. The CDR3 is CASSDGQGGDGYTF. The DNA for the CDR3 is TGTGCCAGCAGTGACGGACAGGGAGGAGATGGCTACACCTTC.

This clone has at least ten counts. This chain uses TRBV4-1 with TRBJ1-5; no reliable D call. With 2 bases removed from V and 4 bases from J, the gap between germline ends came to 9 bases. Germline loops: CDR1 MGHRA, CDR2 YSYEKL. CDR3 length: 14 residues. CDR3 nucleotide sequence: TGCGCCAGCAGCCAATTGTTCAGAAATCAGCCCCAGCATTTT. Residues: CASSQLFRNQPQHF.

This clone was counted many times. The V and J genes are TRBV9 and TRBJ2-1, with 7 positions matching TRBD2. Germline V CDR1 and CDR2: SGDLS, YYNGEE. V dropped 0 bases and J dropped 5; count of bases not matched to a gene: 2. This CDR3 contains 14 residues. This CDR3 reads CASSVAGGDNEQFF. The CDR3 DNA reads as TGTGCCAGCAGCGTAGCGGGGGGTGACAATGAGCAGTTCTTC.

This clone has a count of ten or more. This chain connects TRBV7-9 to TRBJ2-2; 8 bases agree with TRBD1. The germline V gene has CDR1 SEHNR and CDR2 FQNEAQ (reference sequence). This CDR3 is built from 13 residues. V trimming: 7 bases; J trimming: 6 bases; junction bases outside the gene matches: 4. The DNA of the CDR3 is TGTGCCAGCATGCGGACAGGGCCCGGGGAGCTGTTTTTT. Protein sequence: CASMRTGPGELFF.

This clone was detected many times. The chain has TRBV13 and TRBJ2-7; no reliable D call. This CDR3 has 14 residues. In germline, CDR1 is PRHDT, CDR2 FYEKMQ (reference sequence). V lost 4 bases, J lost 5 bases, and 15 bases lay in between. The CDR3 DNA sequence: TGTGCCAGCAGCTACACCGGTGACAACCACGAGCAGTACTTC. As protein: CASSYTGDNHEQYF. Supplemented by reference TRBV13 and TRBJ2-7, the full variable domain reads AAGVIQSPRHLIKEKRETATLKCYPIPRHDTVYWYQQGPGQDPQFLISFYEKMQSDKGSIPDRFSAQQFSDYHSELNMSSLELGDSALYFCASSYTGDNHEQYFGPGTRLTVT.

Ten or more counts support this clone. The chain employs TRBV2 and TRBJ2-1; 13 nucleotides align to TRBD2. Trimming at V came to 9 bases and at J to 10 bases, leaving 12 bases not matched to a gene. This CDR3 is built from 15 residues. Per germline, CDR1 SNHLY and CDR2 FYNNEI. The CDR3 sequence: CASQGLAGAANEQFF. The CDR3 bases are TGTGCCAGTCAAGGACTAGCGGGGGCCGCGAACGAGCAGTTCTTC. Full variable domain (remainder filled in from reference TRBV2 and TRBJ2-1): EPEVTQTPSHQVTQMGQEVILRCVPISNHLYFYWYRQILGQKVEFLVSFYNNEISEKSEIFDDQFSVERPDGSNFTLKIRSTKLEDSAMYFCASQGLAGAANEQFFGPGTRLTVL.

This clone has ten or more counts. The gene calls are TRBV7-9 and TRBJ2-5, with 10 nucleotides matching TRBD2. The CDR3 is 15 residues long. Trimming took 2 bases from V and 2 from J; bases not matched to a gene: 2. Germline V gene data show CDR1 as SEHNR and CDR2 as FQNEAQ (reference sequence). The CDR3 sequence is CASSLLLAGQETQYF. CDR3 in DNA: TGTGCCAGCAGCTTACTACTAGCGGGGCAAGAGACCCAGTACTTC. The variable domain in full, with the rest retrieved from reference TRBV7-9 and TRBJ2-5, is DTGVSQNPRHKITKRGQNVTFRCDPISEHNRLYWYRQTLGQGPEFLTYFQNEAQLEKSRLLSDRFSAERPKGSFSTLEIQRTEQGDSAMYLCASSLLLAGQETQYFGPGTRLLVL.

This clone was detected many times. The CDR3 here is CASRQRDYTEAFF. CDR3 in DNA: TGTGCCAGCAGACAGCGGGACTACACTGAAGCTTTCTTT. The V and J genes are TRBV6-5 and TRBJ1-1; possibly TRBD1 for D (5 bases). The CDR3 spans 13 residues. Germline CDR1 MNHEY, CDR2 SVGAGI. Trimming left V 6 bases short and J 3 bases short, with 11 bases between.

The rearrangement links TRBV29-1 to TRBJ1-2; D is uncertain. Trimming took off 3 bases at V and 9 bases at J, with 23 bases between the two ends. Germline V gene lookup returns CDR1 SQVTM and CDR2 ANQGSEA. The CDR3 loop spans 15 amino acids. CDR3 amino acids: CSVDPRTGSVGSYTF. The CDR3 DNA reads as TGCAGCGTTGATCCGCGGACGGGTAGCGTTGGTAGCTACACCTTC.

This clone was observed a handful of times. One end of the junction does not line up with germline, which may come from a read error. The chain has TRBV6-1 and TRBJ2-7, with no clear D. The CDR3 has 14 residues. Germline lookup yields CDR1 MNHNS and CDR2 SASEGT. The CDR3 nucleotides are TGTGCCAGCAGGGTAGCCCCTGGCTCCTACCAGCAGTACTTC. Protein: CASRVAPGSYQQYF.

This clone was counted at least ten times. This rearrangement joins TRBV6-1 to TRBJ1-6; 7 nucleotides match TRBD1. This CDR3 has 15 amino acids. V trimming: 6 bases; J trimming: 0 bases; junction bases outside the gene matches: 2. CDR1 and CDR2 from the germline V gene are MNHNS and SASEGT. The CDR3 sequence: CASRDRSSYNSPLHF. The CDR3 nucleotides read TGTGCCAGCAGGGACAGGTCCTCCTATAATTCACCCCTCCACTTT.